The 16 T cell receptor beta chains below were found in one sample sequenced in a study of neurological immune-mediated disorders. TCRdb reprocessed the 5' RACE reads via MiXCR and lists one record per CDR3 protein. The repertoire holds 53,000 or so distinct CDR3 sequences, with about an eighth as singletons. The sequenced sample consisted of PBMCs. The source of these receptors is a woman in her fifties or sixties with HTLV-1-associated myelopathy (HAM/TSP).

This clonotype appeared a few times. V gene TRBV5-6 combines with J gene TRBJ2-7; 7 positions agree with TRBD1. From germline, CDR1 is SGHDT and CDR2 YYEEEE. The CDR3 runs to 15 residues. V lost 4 bases, J lost 2 bases, and 9 bases stayed unmatched. Here the CDR3 reads CASSPDRDPAYEQYF. In DNA, the CDR3 is TGTGCCAGCAGCCCAGACAGGGATCCGGCCTACGAGCAGTACTTC.

This clonotype was seen ten or more times. The chain combines TRBV5-1 with TRBJ1-1; 10 bases are a match to TRBD1. The ends lost 2 bases at V and 3 bases at J; junction bases unmatched: 1. The germline CDR1 and CDR2 sequences are SGHRS and YFSETQ. The CDR3 is made up of 14 amino acids. CDR3 nucleotide sequence: TGCGCCAGCAGCTTAGGGACAGGGGACACTGAAGCTTTCTTT. Translated, it gives CASSLGTGDTEAFF.

At least ten counts were recorded for this clonotype. This sequence joins TRBV4-2 and TRBJ1-2; no clear D gene. CDR3 length: 15 amino acids. Trimming shortened V by 1 base and J by 1 base, and 10 bases separated the two germline ends. CDR1 is LGHNA and CDR2 is YNFKEQ in the germline V gene. CDR3 nucleotide sequence: TGTGCCAGCAGCCAAGCAAGGACTGATAACTATGGCTACACCTTC. This codes for CASSQARTDNYGYTF.

This clonotype was picked up many times. V is TRBV5-1 and J is TRBJ2-2; a possible D gene is TRBD2 (6 bases). V lost 0 bases to trimming and J lost 3 bases, with 12 bases between them. Germline CDR1 and CDR2: SGHRS and YFSETQ. This CDR3 contains 16 residues. The CDR3 region is CASSLDAGIYTGELFF. The CDR3 nucleotides are TGCGCCAGCAGCTTGGATGCGGGGATATACACCGGGGAGCTGTTTTTT. The entire variable domain, with the rest obtained from reference TRBV5-1 and TRBJ2-2, is as follows: KAGVTQTPRYLIKTRGQQVTLSCSPISGHRSVSWYQQTPGQGLQFLFEYFSETQRNKGNFPGRFSGRQFSNSRSEMNVSTLELGDSALYLCASSLDAGIYTGELFFGEGSRLTVL.

This clonotype occurred a few times. The chain has TRBV29-1 and TRBJ1-1, with no clear D. The CDR3 has 13 amino acids. V gave up 5 bases and J gave up 3 bases, with 13 bases separating them. Germline V CDR1 and CDR2: SQVTM, ANQGSEA. The CDR3 loop is CSVPSTHDTEAFF. CDR3 coding DNA: TGCAGCGTTCCTTCCACTCACGACACTGAAGCTTTCTTT.

This clonotype was picked up a small number of times. This chain connects TRBV29-1 to TRBJ2-7, with TRBD1 matching 8 bases. Germline values: CDR1 SQVTM, CDR2 ANQGSEA. The CDR3 spans 13 residues. The V and J ends lost 5 bases and 7 bases, in that order; junction bases with no gene match: 10. The CDR3: CSVYGQGFGEQYF. The CDR3 DNA sequence: TGCAGCGTTTATGGACAGGGTTTTGGGGAGCAGTACTTC.

This clonotype was detected ten times or more. This rearrangement joins TRBV7-6 to TRBJ1-1, with D possibly being TRBD1 (5 bases). V shed 5 bases and J shed 5 bases, with 12 bases lying between them. Germline CDR1 reads SGHVS; CDR2 reads FNYEAQ. The CDR3 has 13 amino acids. As DNA, the CDR3 is TGTGCCAGCAGCGTAGGGGTGGGGACTGAAGCTTTCTTT. Translated: CASSVGVGTEAFF.

The table lists this clonotype with many counts. This chain uses TRBV28 with TRBJ2-1, with a weak D call TRBD2 (6 bases). Germline CDR1 is MDHEN and CDR2 is SYDVKM. The germline V and J ends were trimmed by 6 bases and 1 base, with 10 bases remaining between them. CDR3 length: 14 residues. This CDR3 is CASRRGTSYNEQFF. CDR3 nucleotide sequence: TGTGCCAGCAGACGCGGGACTTCCTACAATGAGCAGTTCTTC.

This clonotype was recorded at least ten times. V and J are TRBV10-3 and TRBJ2-5; 13 bases match TRBD2. The germline gives CDR1 ENHRY, CDR2 SYGVKD. Trimming removed 5 bases from V and 7 bases from J; junction bases left unmatched: 13. The CDR3 contains 17 residues. The CDR3 is CAISSEPGLAGKVTQYF. The CDR3 nucleotides are TGTGCCATCAGTAGTGAACCGGGACTAGCGGGAAAAGTGACCCAGTACTTC.

This clonotype was seen at least ten times. The genes are TRBV3-1 and TRBJ2-1, with TRBD2 matching 10 bases. Per the germline V gene, CDR1 is LGHDT and CDR2 is YNNKEL (reference sequence). This CDR3 has 15 residues. V was clipped by 3 bases and J by 3 bases; unmatched bases: 2. The CDR3 region is CASSQGLARYNEQFF. In nucleotides, the CDR3 is TGTGCCAGCAGCCAGGGACTAGCGCGCTACAATGAGCAGTTCTTC.

The chain links TRBV18 to TRBJ1-1; no firm D call. CDR1 KGHSH and CDR2 LQKENI come from the germline V gene. V lost 3 bases to trimming and J lost 3 bases, with 11 bases between them. This CDR3 comprises 14 residues. Written as DNA, the CDR3 is TGTGCCAGCTCACCGCAGACAAGGGACACTGAAGCTTTCTTT. Translating gives CASSPQTRDTEAFF.

This clonotype has at least ten counts. This chain links TRBV5-1 with TRBJ2-3; D is uncertain. The length of the CDR3 is 15 residues. Trimming removed 1 base from V and 3 bases from J, with 12 bases in between. Germline lookup yields CDR1 SGHRS and CDR2 YFSETQ. CDR3 sequence: CASSLIGPATDTQYF. The CDR3 DNA reads TGCGCCAGCAGCTTGATAGGCCCAGCGACAGATACGCAGTATTTT.

This chain uses TRBV18 with TRBJ2-7; TRBD1 agrees at 7 bases. J gave up 6 bases and V 1 base, and 9 bases lay outside the gene matches. CDR3 length: 15 residues. In germline, CDR1 is KGHSH, CDR2 LQKENI. The CDR3 sequence is CASSPQGAAIGEQYF. Written as DNA, the CDR3 is TGTGCCAGCTCACCACAGGGGGCGGCCATCGGCGAGCAGTACTTC.

This clonotype was recorded at least ten times. The chain couples TRBV12-3 or TRBV12-4 to TRBJ2-1; D is possibly TRBD2 (6 bases). The ends were cut back, 6 bases at V and 2 bases at J, with 17 bases in the middle. The CDR3 covers 16 residues. CDR3 nucleotide sequence: TGTGCCAGCAGCAGCCCGGGGACTTCAACCTACAATGAGCAGTTCTTC. Amino acids: CASSSPGTSTYNEQFF.

This chain connects TRBV3-1 to TRBJ1-5, with D hard to call. The germline CDR1 and CDR2 sequences are LGHDT and YNNKEL (reference sequence). CDR3 size: 15 residues. Trimming pared 3 bases from V and 2 bases from J, leaving 11 bases between. CDR3 in DNA: TGTGCCAGCAGCCAGAGCGCCAAAGGCAATCAGCCCCAGCATTTT. Protein: CASSQSAKGNQPQHF.

This clonotype was seen many times. The chain carries TRBV11-2 and TRBJ1-2; TRBD1 might be the D (5 bases). The V gene lost 3 bases and the J gene lost 3 bases, with 8 bases spanning the gap. Germline V lookup: CDR1 SGHAT, CDR2 FQNNGV. The length of the CDR3 is 13 residues. CDR3 in amino acids: CASSFLTDYGYTF. The CDR3 DNA sequence: TGTGCCAGCAGCTTTTTGACAGACTATGGCTACACCTTC.